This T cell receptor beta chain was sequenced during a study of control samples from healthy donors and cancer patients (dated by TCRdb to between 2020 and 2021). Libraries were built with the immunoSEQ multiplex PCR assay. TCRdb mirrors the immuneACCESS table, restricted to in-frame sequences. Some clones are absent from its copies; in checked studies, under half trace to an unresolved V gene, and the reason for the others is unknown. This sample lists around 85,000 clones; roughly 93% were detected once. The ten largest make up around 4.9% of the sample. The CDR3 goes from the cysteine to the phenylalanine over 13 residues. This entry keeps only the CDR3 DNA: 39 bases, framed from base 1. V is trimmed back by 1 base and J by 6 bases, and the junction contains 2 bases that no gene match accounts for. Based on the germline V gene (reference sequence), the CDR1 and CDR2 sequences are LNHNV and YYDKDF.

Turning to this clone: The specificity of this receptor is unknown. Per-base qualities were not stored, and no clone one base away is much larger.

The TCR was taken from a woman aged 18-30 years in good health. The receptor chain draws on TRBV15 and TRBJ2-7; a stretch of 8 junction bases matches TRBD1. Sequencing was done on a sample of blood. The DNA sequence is TGTGCCACCAGCAGAGTCAGGGGGCTCGAGCAGTACTTC. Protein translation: CATSRVRGLEQYF. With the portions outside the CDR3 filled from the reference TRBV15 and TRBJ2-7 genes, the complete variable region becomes DAMVIQNPRYQVTQFGKPVTLSCSQTLNHNVMYWYQQKSSQAPKLLFHYYDKDFNNEADTPDNFQSRRPNTSFCFLDIRSPGLGDTAMYLCATSRVRGLEQYFGPGTRLTVT.